A selection of T cell receptor beta chains follows, all from one sample in a study of cytomegalovirus exposure and HLA in healthy donors. Clones were read by immunoSEQ multiplex PCR, and TCRdb kept only the in-frame ones, dropping some. The table lists 120,000 to 150,000 clones, around 75% of them singletons, with 1.2% in the top ten. Material for sequencing was PBMCs. These TCRs come from a female donor in good health and CMV-seronegative. Both conserved end residues are part of each CDR3. D genes are given only for firm matches. Only some rows state a clone size, as once, few, many or a class for expanded clones.

d_gene,v_gene,abundance,len,j_gene,CDR3aa,CDR3nt
TRBD2,TRBV19,-,14,TRBJ2-5,CATGLAGGGETQYF,TGTGCCACGGGACTAGCGGGAGGAGGGGAGACCCAGTACTTC
-,TRBV6-6,few,14,TRBJ2-3,CASSLTSSTDTQYF,TGTGCCAGCAGTTTAACTTCTAGCACAGATACGCAGTATTTT
-,TRBV28,-,12,TRBJ1-5,CASSLQGSRRHF,TGTGCCAGCAGTTTACAAGGTTCGAGGCGGCATTTT
-,TRBV7-9,-,12,TRBJ2-7,CASSLDYYEQYF,TGTGCCAGCAGCTTAGATTACTACGAGCAGTACTTC
-,TRBV18,-,13,TRBJ2-7,CASSPGGLGEQYF,TGTGCCAGCTCACCGGGGGGGCTCGGCGAGCAGTACTTC
-,TRBV28,-,14,TRBJ2-1,CASRPSRTFHEQFF,TGTGCCAGCAGACCCTCCCGTACATTCCATGAGCAGTTCTTC
TRBD1,TRBV18,-,14,TRBJ1-4,CASSPATGGEKLFF,TGTGCCAGCTCACCGGCGACAGGGGGTGAAAAACTGTTTTTT
TRBD1,TRBV5-1,-,13,TRBJ1-2,CASSLRDRGGYTF,TGCGCCAGCAGCCTCCGGGACAGGGGTGGCTACACCTTC
TRBD1,TRBV6-5,-,13,TRBJ1-4,CASRRTGDEKLFF,TGTGCCAGCAGACGGACAGGGGATGAAAAACTGTTTTTT
TRBD2,TRBV29-1,few,17,TRBJ2-5,CSVVASGRIRFQETQYF,TGCAGCGTTGTGGCTAGCGGGAGGATTAGGTTCCAAGAGACCCAGTACTTC
TRBD1,TRBV2,-,13,TRBJ1-1,CATRTGLNTEAFF,TGTGCCACCCGGACAGGATTGAACACTGAAGCTTTCTTT
-,TRBV6-6,once,13,TRBJ2-7,CASRIAGNYEQYF,TGTGCCAGCAGGATAGCAGGGAACTACGAGCAGTACTTC
-,TRBV7-9,-,13,TRBJ1-2,CASSAGDLGGYTF,TGTGCCAGCAGCGCGGGAGATCTGGGGGGCTACACCTTC
-,TRBV5-1,-,14,TRBJ1-1,CASSLPGGNTEAFF,TGCGCCAGCAGCTTGCCCGGAGGGAACACTGAAGCTTTCTTT
-,TRBV7-9,few,15,TRBJ2-7,CASSSTLIWSYEQYF,TGTGCCAGCAGCTCCACCCTAATTTGGTCCTACGAGCAGTACTTC
-,TRBV30,few,14,TRBJ1-1,CAWTGQGWNTEAFF,TGTGCCTGGACGGGTCAGGGCTGGAACACTGAAGCTTTCTTT
TRBD1,TRBV4-1,-,14,TRBJ1-2,CASSQDGQGGGYTF,TGCGCCAGCAGCCAGGATGGACAGGGGGGTGGCTACACCTTC
-,TRBV29-1,-,11,TRBJ1-1,CSVEEIGEAFF,TGCAGCGTTGAAGAAATCGGGGAAGCTTTCTTT
-,TRBV28,-,14,TRBJ2-7,CASQTAGLSYEQYF,TGTGCCAGCCAGACGGCAGGGCTCTCCTACGAGCAGTACTTC
-,TRBV7-9,-,16,TRBJ2-3,CASSFRQGRITDTQYF,TGTGCCAGCAGCTTTCGGCAGGGCCGGATCACAGATACGCAGTATTTT
-,TRBV6-5,-,12,TRBJ1-2,CAISDRNYGYTF,TGTGCCATATCAGACAGAAACTATGGCTACACCTTC
-,TRBV4-1,-,14,TRBJ2-5,CASSQRDSEETQYF,TGCGCCAGCAGCCAACGTGACTCGGAAGAGACCCAGTACTTC
TRBD1,TRBV7-9,-,13,TRBJ2-7,CASSLAEGQPQYF,TGTGCCAGCAGCTTAGCCGAGGGACAGCCCCAGTACTTC
-,TRBV4-1,once,16,TRBJ2-3,CASSQDGGFMTDTQYF,TGCGCCAGCAGCCAAGACGGAGGGTTTATGACGGATACGCAGTATTTT
-,TRBV5-6,-,13,TRBJ2-5,CASSPDRKETQYF,TGTGCCAGCAGCCCCGACAGGAAAGAGACCCAGTACTTC
-,TRBV28,-,15,TRBJ1-4,CASRIQGWPAGKLFF,TGTGCCAGCAGGATACAGGGTTGGCCTGCGGGAAAACTGTTTTTT
TRBD1,TRBV27,-,14,TRBJ1-1,CASSQGGPSTEAFF,TGTGCCAGCAGTCAGGGGGGCCCGAGCACTGAAGCTTTCTTT
-,TRBV30,-,14,TRBJ2-7,CAWSLSDRSYEQYF,TGTGCCTGGAGTCTCTCGGACAGATCCTACGAGCAGTACTTC
-,TRBV5-6,-,17,TRBJ2-2,CASSLAGAGEGTGELFF,TGTGCCAGCAGCTTGGCCGGGGCAGGGGAAGGTACCGGGGAGCTGTTTTTT
TRBD1,TRBV28,-,16,TRBJ1-5,CASSFDRGIGNQPQHF,TGTGCCAGCAGTTTTGACAGGGGTATTGGCAATCAGCCCCAGCATTTT
TRBD1,TRBV27,-,16,TRBJ2-2,CASSLLGQGATGELFF,TGTGCCAGCAGTTTACTGGGACAGGGCGCTACCGGGGAGCTGTTTTTT
TRBD1,TRBV2,-,15,TRBJ1-2,CASTTRQGWNYGYTF,TGTGCCAGCACTACTCGACAGGGGTGGAACTATGGCTACACCTTC
-,TRBV28,-,11,TRBJ1-2,CASLSVEGYTF,TGTGCCAGCCTCTCCGTAGAAGGCTACACCTTC
-,TRBV5-8,-,11,TRBJ1-2,CASSNSYGYTF,TGTGCCAGCAGTAATAGCTATGGCTACACCTTC
TRBD1,TRBV9,-,11,TRBJ2-1,CASSEGDRSFF,TGTGCCAGCAGCGAGGGGGACAGAAGTTTCTTC
-,TRBV5-8,-,17,TRBJ1-3,CASSLGDRLFSGNTIYF,TGTGCCAGCAGCTTAGGCGACAGGCTTTTCTCTGGAAACACCATATATTTT
-,TRBV29-1,once,14,TRBJ2-5,CSVEDLVAEETQYF,TGCAGCGTTGAAGATCTGGTAGCGGAAGAGACCCAGTACTTC
-,TRBV11-3,-,15,TRBJ2-1,CASSPGLGNYNEQFF,TGTGCCAGCAGTCCTGGACTCGGAAACTACAATGAGCAGTTCTTC
-,TRBV5-1,once,14,TRBJ1-4,CASSLLDGNEKLFF,TGCGCCAGCAGCTTACTCGACGGGAATGAAAAACTGTTTTTT
TRBD1,TRBV19,-,15,TRBJ1-5,CASTLDRNSNQPQHF,TGTGCCAGTACCCTGGACAGGAACAGCAATCAGCCCCAGCATTTT
-,TRBV28,-,15,TRBJ2-1,CATSDLLGEHNEQFF,TGTGCCACCTCGGACCTTCTAGGGGAACACAATGAGCAGTTCTTC
-,TRBV18,-,15,TRBJ1-1,CASSPTQGRGTEAFF,TGTGCCAGCTCACCAACCCAGGGAAGGGGCACTGAAGCTTTCTTT
TRBD1,TRBV29-1,-,13,TRBJ1-5,CSVEVDRAQPQHF,TGCAGCGTTGAAGTGGACAGGGCTCAGCCCCAGCATTTT
-,TRBV28,-,13,TRBJ2-3,CASSLREGDTQYF,TGTGCCAGCAGTTTACGGGAAGGGGATACGCAGTATTTT
TRBD2,TRBV30,few,15,TRBJ2-5,CAWSGAGGAQETQYF,TGTGCCTGGAGTGGTGCGGGAGGGGCTCAAGAGACCCAGTACTTC
TRBD2,TRBV5-1,-,15,TRBJ2-7,CASSHGTSGPHEQYF,TGCGCCAGCAGCCACGGGACTAGCGGTCCTCACGAGCAGTACTTC
-,TRBV9,-,14,TRBJ1-1,CASSGPRGNTEAFF,TGTGCCAGCAGCGGACCCCGCGGGAACACTGAAGCTTTCTTT
-,TRBV6-1,-,13,TRBJ1-1,CACLTGGNTEAFF,TGTGCCTGTCTAACGGGGGGGAACACTGAAGCTTTCTTT
-,TRBV5-1,-,15,TRBJ1-1,CASSRSGSVNTEAFF,TGCGCCAGCAGCCGGTCAGGGTCGGTGAACACTGAAGCTTTCTTT
-,TRBV5-1,few,15,TRBJ1-3,CASSLEGVFGNTIYF,TGCGCCAGCAGCTTGGAGGGGGTGTTTGGAAACACCATATATTTT